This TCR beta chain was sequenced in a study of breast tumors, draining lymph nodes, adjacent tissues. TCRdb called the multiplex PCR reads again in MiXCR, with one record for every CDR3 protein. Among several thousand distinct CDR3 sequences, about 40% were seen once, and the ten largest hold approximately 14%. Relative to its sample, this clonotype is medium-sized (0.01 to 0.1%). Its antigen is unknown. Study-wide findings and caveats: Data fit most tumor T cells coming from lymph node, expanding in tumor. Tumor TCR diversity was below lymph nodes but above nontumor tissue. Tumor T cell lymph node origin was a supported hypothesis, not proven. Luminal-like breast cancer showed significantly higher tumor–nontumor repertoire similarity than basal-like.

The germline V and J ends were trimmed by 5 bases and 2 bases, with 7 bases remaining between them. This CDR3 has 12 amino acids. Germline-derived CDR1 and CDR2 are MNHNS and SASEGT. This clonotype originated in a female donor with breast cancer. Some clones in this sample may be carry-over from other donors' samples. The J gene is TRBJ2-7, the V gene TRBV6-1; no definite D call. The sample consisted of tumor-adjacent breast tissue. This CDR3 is CASSPRAYEQYF. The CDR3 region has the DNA TGTGCCAGCAGTCCCAGAGCCTACGAGCAGTACTTC.